A selection of T cell receptor beta chains follows, all from one sample in a study of T cell repertoires in cytomegalovirus infection. From the reads, TCRdb called clonotypes with MiXCR, one entry per CDR3 protein. There are around 310,000 distinct CDR3 sequences in the sample; roughly 15% occur only once, and around 13% lies in the top ten. The sample was PBMCs. Receptors originate from a human donor in good health (CMV status not recorded). Some clones in this sample may be carry-over from other donors' samples. The CDR3 runs from the conserved cysteine through the conserved F or W. A D gene is named only where the DNA matches it firmly. For some rows the clone size is stated as once, few or many, or as a class when expanded; others skip it.

J,D,size,V,DNA,CDR3
TRBJ2-1,NA,NA,TRBV3-1,TGTGCCAGCAGCGCCCGAGGGGATGAGCAGTTCTTC,CASSARGDEQFF
TRBJ2-7,NA,few,TRBV5-6,TGTGCCAGCAGCCGTCGGGGGGCTGGATCCTACGAGCAGTACTTC,CASSRRGAGSYEQYF
TRBJ1-2,NA,few,TRBV2,TGTGCCAGCAAGCAGGATATTAACTATGGCTACACCTTC,CASKQDINYGYTF
TRBJ2-5,NA,NA,TRBV19,TGTGCCAGTAGTATTTTTTACCAAGAGACCCAGTACTTC,CASSIFYQETQYF
TRBJ1-3,NA,NA,TRBV12-3/TRBV12-4,TGTGCCAGCAGTTTAGGGGGGGCCCGCACCATATATTTT,CASSLGGARTIYF
TRBJ2-5,TRBD2,NA,TRBV6-1,TGTGCCAGCAATACCCCGCCGACTAGCGGGGGGGTAGAGACCCAGAACTTC,CASNTPPTSGGVETQNF
TRBJ1-2,NA,few,TRBV6-5,TGTGCCAGCAGTTACTACTCGGTCGACTCTTCTAGGACCTTC,CASSYYSVDSSRTF
TRBJ2-5,TRBD1,many,TRBV7-2,TGTGCCAGCAGCGTTGACAGGGGATGGGAGACCCAGTACTTC,CASSVDRGWETQYF
TRBJ1-1,NA,many,TRBV6-6,TGTGCCAGCAGTTACCCCGAACGGGGGGCCGATGAAGCTTTCTTT,CASSYPERGADEAFF
TRBJ1-2,NA,many,TRBV7-2,TGTGCCAGCAGATTGGGAGGGTTATATGGCTACACCTTC,CASRLGGLYGYTF
TRBJ2-3,TRBD2,NA,TRBV19,TGTGCCAGTAGTCCCGGACTAGCGGGGATAACTAGCACAGATACGCAGTATTTT,CASSPGLAGITSTDTQYF
TRBJ2-7,NA,many,TRBV28,TGTGCCAGCAGTCTTTGGACAAATCGGGTCCACGAGCAGTACTTC,CASSLWTNRVHEQYF
TRBJ1-6,NA,few,TRBV19,TGTGCCAGTAGCGGGAGCTCCTATAATTCACCCCTCCACTTT,CASSGSSYNSPLHF
TRBJ2-5,NA,many,TRBV7-2,TGTGCCAGCAGCCCTACCAGAGAGACCCAGTACTTC,CASSPTRETQYF
TRBJ1-2,NA,many,TRBV28,TGTGCCAGCAGTTTGGTTCCAAATGACTATGGCTACACCTTC,CASSLVPNDYGYTF
TRBJ2-7,NA,few,TRBV27,TGTGCCAGCAGTTTCAAGTCAGCCCTACGACTGTACTTC,CASSFKSALRLYF
TRBJ2-1,TRBD2,few,TRBV20-1,TGCAGTGCTAGAGTGCGGGGGGGGGGCAGAAATGAGCAGTTCTTC,CSARVRGGGRNEQFF
TRBJ1-5,TRBD1,few,TRBV7-9,TGTGCCAGCAGCGGCAACGCTGGGACAGGGGGCAATCAGCCCCAGCATTTT,CASSGNAGTGGNQPQHF
TRBJ1-5,NA,few,TRBV7-2,TGTGCCAGCAGCTTACGGCAGAGCAATCAGCCCCAGCATTTT,CASSLRQSNQPQHF
TRBJ1-2,NA,NA,TRBV6-5,TGTGCCAGCAGTTATTCAGGGGCCACCTATGGCTACACCTTC,CASSYSGATYGYTF
TRBJ2-1,NA,NA,TRBV5-4,TGTGCCAGCAGCTTCGGGACGGACCAGTTCTTC,CASSFGTDQFF
TRBJ1-5,TRBD1,few,TRBV6-1,TGTGCCAGCAGCCCCGGACAGGGACTAGATCAGCCCCAGCATTTT,CASSPGQGLDQPQHF
TRBJ2-7,NA,many,TRBV7-2,TGTGCCAGCAGCCCAGCTGGGGGGACAGACAAGTACTTC,CASSPAGGTDKYF
TRBJ1-6,NA,few,TRBV19,TGTGCCAGTAGTACAGACACCACGACAGCGGCTGGTGATGTCACCCTCCACTTT,CASSTDTTTAAGDVTLHF
TRBJ2-2,NA,many,TRBV12-3/TRBV12-4,TGTGCCAGCAGTTTCGAGCGGAACACCGGGGAGCTGTTTTTT,CASSFERNTGELFF
TRBJ2-2,TRBD1,many,TRBV12-3/TRBV12-4,TGTGCCAGCATCCTAGGACAGGGCGCGAACACCGGGGAGCTGTTTTTT,CASILGQGANTGELFF
TRBJ1-4,NA,many,TRBV4-2,TGTGCCAGCAGCCAAGTGGGGAATGAAAAACTGTTTTTT,CASSQVGNEKLFF
TRBJ2-1,TRBD2,NA,TRBV4-1,TGCGCCAGCAGCCAAGACCGGCTAGCGGGGGAAAACAATGAGCAGTTCTTC,CASSQDRLAGENNEQFF
TRBJ1-3,NA,few,TRBV4-1,TGCGCCAGCAGCCAGTTCCTTAGCTCTGGAAACACCATATATTTT,CASSQFLSSGNTIYF
TRBJ2-2,NA,few,TRBV10-3,TGTGCCATCAGTGAAGAACAGAGTAACACCGGGGAGCTGTTTTTT,CAISEEQSNTGELFF
TRBJ2-1,NA,NA,TRBV6-5,TGTGCCAGCAGTTACGGGGGGGGCGAGCGTGAGCAGTTCTTC,CASSYGGGEREQFF
TRBJ2-1,TRBD1,many,TRBV7-8,TGTGCCAGCAGCTTAGGACAGGGTTTGAACAATGAGCAGTTCTTC,CASSLGQGLNNEQFF
TRBJ2-7,TRBD2,many,TRBV2,TGTGCCAGCAAGCGTACTAGCGGGGGGAACGAGCAGTACTTC,CASKRTSGGNEQYF
TRBJ2-5,NA,NA,TRBV28,TGTGCCAGCGCTACAGTTGGGGGGCGTGGGCCCAAAGAGACCCAGTACTTC,CASATVGGRGPKETQYF
TRBJ1-1,NA,few,TRBV4-1,TGCGCCAGCAGCCAAGTTCCAGATCCGAACACTGAAGCTTTCTTT,CASSQVPDPNTEAFF
TRBJ1-6,NA,many,TRBV11-2,TGTGCCAGCAGCTTAGCTTTAAGGGACATGAATTCACCCCTCCACTTT,CASSLALRDMNSPLHF
TRBJ1-2,TRBD1,many,TRBV7-2,TGTGCCAGCAGCTCGAGCAGGGGGCGATCCTATGGCTACACCTTC,CASSSSRGRSYGYTF
TRBJ2-5,TRBD1,many,TRBV5-1,TGTGCCAGCAGTTCTGGACAGGGGCAAGAGACCCAGTACTTC,CASSSGQGQETQYF
TRBJ1-2,TRBD1,many,TRBV7-2,TGTGCCAGCAGCTTACCCACCCAGGGGGCCATATATGGCTACACCTTC,CASSLPTQGAIYGYTF
TRBJ1-4,NA,many,TRBV6-5,TGTGCCAGCAGGGTTTCGTCGTCAGGAGGTGAAAAACTGTTTTTT,CASRVSSSGGEKLFF
TRBJ2-5,NA,NA,TRBV11-2,TGTGCCAGCAGATCTCAGGTGGGGGTCGAACGAGAGACCCAGTACTTC,CASRSQVGVERETQYF
TRBJ2-5,TRBD1,few,TRBV10-3,TGTGCCATCAGTGGTGCCGGGACAGGGAAAGAGACCCAGTACTTC,CAISGAGTGKETQYF
TRBJ1-1,TRBD1,few,TRBV29-1,TGCAGCGTTTTGACAGGGGTGGCGAGGGCTTTCTTT,CSVLTGVARAFF